Listed here are 15 T cell receptor beta chains from one sample, sequenced in a study of blood T cell repertoires in COVID-19. Generated by immunoSEQ multiplex PCR, the TCRdb table keeps only in-frame clones and is missing some. The data contain 150,000 to 200,000 clones, 81% of them singletons. Sequencing used peripheral blood. These receptor sequences come from a woman of 80 years or more with COVID-19, enrolled during active disease.

The chain has TRBV6-5 and TRBJ2-1, with 9 bases fitting TRBD2. The trim removed 8 bases at V and 2 bases at J, leaving 1 base unmatched. There are 13 residues in the CDR3. Germline V gene data show CDR1 as MNHEY and CDR2 as SVGAGI. CDR3 residues: CASAGGTYNEQFF. CDR3 nucleotide sequence: TGTGCCAGCGCGGGAGGGACCTACAATGAGCAGTTCTTC.

The chain carries TRBV19 and TRBJ2-5; a weak D match, TRBD2 (7 bases). The CDR3 contains 17 residues. V shed 3 bases and J shed 5 bases, with 22 bases lying between them. Germline CDR1 is LNHDA and CDR2 is SQIVND (reference sequence). The CDR3 region is CASSMPLGTGGRETQYF. In DNA form, the CDR3 reads TGTGCCAGTAGTATGCCCCTTGGAACGGGGGGCCGGGAGACCCAGTACTTC.

This chain joins TRBV7-2 and TRBJ2-1; no clear D gene. Trimming left V 1 base short and J 8 bases short, with 12 bases between. The CDR3 totals 14 residues. Germline-derived CDR1 and CDR2 are SGHTA and FQGNSA. This chain's CDR3 is CASSLGLGNDEQFF. CDR3 nucleotide sequence: TGTGCCAGCAGCTTAGGGCTAGGTAACGATGAGCAGTTCTTC.

The chain carries TRBV4-3 and TRBJ2-3; the D gene is possibly TRBD1 (7 bases). The germline gives CDR1 LGHNA, CDR2 YSLEER. V was trimmed by 0 bases and J by 2 bases, leaving 15 bases between them. The CDR3 contains 17 residues. Here the CDR3 reads CASSQDWQGGTTDTQYF. CDR3 bases: TGCGCCAGCAGCCAAGATTGGCAGGGGGGAACCACAGATACGCAGTATTTT.

The rearrangement links TRBV10-1 to TRBJ2-7, with 8 bases fitting TRBD1. This CDR3 spans 13 amino acids. The junction had 6 bases not matched to a gene; V was cut back by 9 bases and J by 2 bases. Germline V gene sequence: CDR1 WNHNN, CDR2 SYGVQD (reference sequence). CDR3 loop: CARKTGEAYEQYF. The CDR3 bases are TGCGCCAGAAAGACAGGGGAAGCCTACGAGCAGTACTTC.

The chain is built from TRBV19 and TRBJ2-5, with a possible D match to TRBD2 (7 bases). V lost 1 base and J 2 bases, leaving 14 bases between the germline ends. The germline V gene encodes CDR1 LNHDA and CDR2 SQIVND (reference sequence). This CDR3 is 16 amino acids long. CDR3 sequence reads: CASSIGTRGGQETQYF. As DNA, the CDR3 is TGTGCCAGTAGTATAGGGACTAGAGGGGGGCAAGAGACCCAGTACTTC. Full variable domain (missing parts from reference TRBV19 and TRBJ2-5): DGGITQSPKYLFRKEGQNVTLSCEQNLNHDAMYWYRQDPGQGLRLIYYSQIVNDFQKGDIAEGYSVSREKKESFPLTVTSAQKNPTAFYLCASSIGTRGGQETQYFGPGTRLLVL.

The chain links TRBV6-1 to TRBJ1-5, with 8 bases lining up with TRBD1. The CDR3 length is 18 residues. CDR1 and CDR2 (germline): MNHNS, SASEGT. The V segment lost 3 bases and the J segment 2 bases; nucleotides outside the gene matches: 12. The CDR3 DNA is TGTGCCAGCAGTGACGGCAGGGTACAGGGGGAGGGCAATCAGCCCCAGCATTTT. This sequence encodes CASSDGRVQGEGNQPQHF.

The chain is built from TRBV27 and TRBJ2-1; 12 bases align to TRBD2. The CDR3 is 19 residues long. V shed 3 bases, J shed 2 bases, and the junction held 11 bases outside the gene matches. Germline assignment: CDR1 MNHEY and CDR2 SMNVEV (reference sequence). For the CDR3, the DNA is TGTGCCAGCAGTTTGGAAGGTCTAGCGGGAGGGGGCACCTACAATGAGCAGTTCTTC. Its translation: CASSLEGLAGGGTYNEQFF.

This chain uses TRBV5-4 with TRBJ1-2, with 7 bases matching TRBD1. Trimming cost V 1 base and J 4 bases; bases outside gene matches: 4. The CDR3 has 14 residues. Germline V gives CDR1 SGHNT, CDR2 YYREEE (reference sequence). The CDR3 nucleotides read TGTGCCAGCAGCTTGCGACAGGGACCCTATGGCTACACCTTC. Translated: CASSLRQGPYGYTF.

CDR3 bases: TGTGCCAGCAGTTTTAGCGGGGGGGCCATAGAGACCCAGTACTTC. Protein sequence: CASSFSGGAIETQYF. The genes are TRBV5-8 and TRBJ2-5; TRBD2 agrees at 11 bases. Germline V gene sequence: CDR1 SGHTS, CDR2 YDEGEE. This CDR3 has 15 residues. The junction had 7 bases not matched to a gene; V was cut back by 5 bases and J by 4 bases.

This clone was counted once. The chain is built from TRBV19 and TRBJ2-3; possibly TRBD1 for D (6 bases). The V end lost 1 base, the J end lost 2 bases, and 13 bases lay between the germline ends. The CDR3 contains 16 residues. Germline V gene lookup returns CDR1 LNHDA and CDR2 SQIVND (reference sequence). CDR3 nucleotides: TGTGCCAGTAGTATAGGGGTGGGACACTTCACAGATACGCAGTATTTT. Protein product: CASSIGVGHFTDTQYF.

The chain has TRBV2 and TRBJ2-7; D is uncertain. The CDR3 is made up of 14 amino acids. Germline-derived CDR1 and CDR2 are SNHLY and FYNNEI. V was shortened by 8 bases and J by 1 base, with 15 bases between the two germline ends. CDR3 in amino acids: CASSVIAGSYEQYF. DNA for the CDR3: TGTGCCAGCTCCGTGATAGCCGGGTCCTACGAGCAGTACTTC.

Comment on this clone: A junction end diverges from the germline sequence, so it may reflect a read error. The V gene is TRBV7-8, the J gene TRBJ1-3; D gene ambiguous. The CDR3 is 14 amino acids. Germline-derived CDR1 and CDR2 are SGHVS and FQNEAQ. In DNA, the CDR3 is TGTGCCAGCATGCGCGGGGTTTCTGCAAACACCATATATTTT. It codes for CASMRGVSANTIYF.

The rearrangement links TRBV27 to TRBJ2-2; 7 nucleotides align to TRBD1. CDR3 length: 16 residues. Germline CDR1 is MNHEY and CDR2 is SMNVEV (reference sequence). The ends lost 5 bases at V and 1 base at J; junction bases unmatched: 7. CDR3 amino acids: CASSPPTGRNTGELFF. CDR3 sequence (DNA): TGTGCCAGCAGTCCCCCGACAGGGAGGAACACCGGGGAGCTGTTTTTT.

The rearrangement joins TRBV10-3 to TRBJ1-2; TRBD1 might be the D (6 bases). From germline, CDR1 is ENHRY and CDR2 SYGVKD. V lost 4 bases and J lost 0, with 12 bases in between. The CDR3 length is 15 residues. CDR3 sequence: CAISVGQTSNYGYTF. The CDR3 region has the DNA TGTGCCATCAGTGTCGGACAGACTTCTAACTATGGCTACACCTTC.